The 30 T cell receptor beta chains reported below all come from one sample, sequenced in a study of blood T cell repertoires in COVID-19. Clones were sequenced by immunoSEQ multiplex PCR, and TCRdb holds only the in-frame ones, with some missing. Of hundreds of thousands of clones in the sample, about 92% were seen once. Material: PBMCs or T cells enriched from blood (not recorded which). The receptors shown here come from a man aged 55 to 70 who had recovered from COVID-19.

The genes are TRBV19 and TRBJ1-1; D remains ambiguous. The CDR3 consists of 13 residues. Deletions cut 7 bases from V and 5 bases from J, with 14 bases between. Germline-derived CDR1 and CDR2 are LNHDA and SQIVND (reference sequence). DNA for the CDR3: TGTGCCAGTATGGGCCCTCGGAGGACTGAAGCTTTCTTT. The encoded protein is CASMGPRRTEAFF.

The count of this clone is one. The chain has TRBV3-1 (or the pseudogene TRBV3-2) and TRBJ1-3, with a weak D call TRBD1 (5 bases). Trimming stripped 4 bases from V and 1 base from J, with 20 bases between. The CDR3 contains 18 residues. Germline V CDR1 and CDR2: LGHDT, YNNKEL (reference sequence). This CDR3 is CASSRGLSGVISGNTIYF. CDR3 DNA sequence: TGTGCCAGCAGCCGGGGTTTGTCGGGGGTCATTTCTGGAAACACCATATATTTT.

This rearrangement joins TRBV7-9 to TRBJ2-2; D is possibly TRBD2 (5 bases). This CDR3 has 16 residues. The germline gives CDR1 SEHNR, CDR2 FQNEAQ (reference sequence). V shed 4 bases and J shed 0 bases, with 12 bases lying between them. Here the CDR3 reads CASSYLERTNTGELFF. CDR3 sequence (DNA): TGTGCCAGCAGCTACCTGGAGCGGACGAACACCGGGGAGCTGTTTTTT.

The sample holds one count of this clone. At the DNA level, this CDR3 is encoded by other sequences in the same sample as well. This chain uses TRBV5-1 with TRBJ1-4; TRBD1 matches at 7 bases. Trimming cost V 2 bases and J 0 bases; bases outside gene matches: 1. The V gene's germline CDR1 is SGHRS and CDR2 YFSETQ. The CDR3 length is 15 residues. CDR3 coding DNA: TGCGCCAGCAGCTTAGGGACAGCAACTAATGAAAAACTGTTTTTT. Its protein is CASSLGTATNEKLFF.

J is TRBJ2-1 and V is TRBV3-1 (or the pseudogene TRBV3-2); D is possibly TRBD2 (6 bases). Germline V gives CDR1 LGHDT, CDR2 YNNKEL (reference sequence). The length of the CDR3 is 15 residues. V dropped 3 bases and J dropped 5 bases, with 14 bases sitting between them. The CDR3 region is CASSQSSGSNNEQFF. CDR3 DNA: TGTGCCAGCAGCCAGTCCAGCGGGTCCAACAATGAGCAGTTCTTC.

V usage is TRBV27 and J usage is TRBJ2-7; TRBD1 might be the D (6 bases). The CDR3 has 13 residues. Germline V gene sequence: CDR1 MNHEY, CDR2 SMNVEV (reference sequence). V shed 6 bases and J shed 6 bases, with 15 bases lying between them. DNA for the CDR3: TGTGCCAGCAGCATTACAGGGTTCGGCGAGCAGTACTTC. It translates to CASSITGFGEQYF.

The chain carries TRBV30 and TRBJ2-5, with 8 nucleotides matching TRBD1. CDR1 is GTSNPN and CDR2 is SVGIG in the germline V gene (reference sequence). CDR3 length equals 15 residues. V lost 0 bases, J lost 5 bases, and 8 bases stayed unmatched. CDR3 sequence reads: CAWSVFRGRFETQYF. The CDR3 nucleotides are TGTGCCTGGAGTGTATTCAGGGGGCGCTTTGAGACCCAGTACTTC.

In this sample, this clone turned up once. The chain has TRBV11-2 and TRBJ2-5, with 7 bases identical to TRBD2. The CDR3 contains 14 residues. J gave up 1 base and V 1 base, and 0 bases lay outside the gene matches. Looked up from germline, CDR1 is SGHAT and CDR2 is FQNNGV. The CDR3 sequence: CASSLAGGQETQYF. CDR3 bases: TGTGCCAGCAGCTTAGCGGGAGGCCAAGAGACCCAGTACTTC.

The V and J genes are TRBV6-2 or TRBV6-3 and TRBJ1-5; D gene uncertain. This CDR3 spans 14 amino acids. Germline CDR1 is MNHEY and CDR2 is SVGEGT. The V gene lost 2 bases and the J gene lost 1 base, with 6 bases spanning the gap. The CDR3 is CASSYLASNQPQHF. The CDR3 DNA follows: TGTGCCAGCAGTTACCTGGCCAGCAATCAGCCCCAGCATTTT.

J is TRBJ2-2 and V is TRBV5-1; D may be TRBD1 (6 bases). The CDR3 sequence is 18 residues long. CDR1 and CDR2 from the germline V gene are SGHRS and YFSETQ. Trimming took off 0 bases at V and 2 bases at J, with 17 bases between the two ends. The CDR3 DNA is TGCGCCAGCAGCTTGGAGCTTTACAGGGCGCGAAACACCGGGGAGCTGTTTTTT. Its protein is CASSLELYRARNTGELFF.

CDR3 nucleotide sequence: TGTGCCAGCAGCTCGGGGACTAGCGGGAGTTCCTACGAGCAGTACTTC. Translated, it gives CASSSGTSGSSYEQYF. V is TRBV5-6 and J is TRBJ2-7; 14 bases fit TRBD2. Germline values: CDR1 SGHDT, CDR2 YYEEEE. The J segment lost 1 base and the V segment lost 3 bases, leaving 3 bases of the junction unmatched. The CDR3 has 16 residues.

The chain recombines TRBV4-1 with TRBJ2-2; 11 bases are shared with TRBD2. CDR1 and CDR2 (germline): MGHRA, YSYEKL. The CDR3 spans 18 residues. V was pared by 3 bases and J by 0 bases, with 6 bases of the junction left unmatched. CDR3 DNA: TGCGCCAGCAGCCAGTCAAGTAGCGGGAGGGCGAACACCGGGGAGCTGTTTTTT. Its protein product is CASSQSSSGRANTGELFF.

The V and J genes are TRBV3-1 (or the pseudogene TRBV3-2) and TRBJ2-2; D unclear. The germline V gene encodes CDR1 LGHDT and CDR2 YNNKEL (reference sequence). Trimming shortened V by 0 bases and J by 6 bases, and 5 bases separated the two germline ends. The CDR3 length is 13 residues. CDR3 sequence reads: CASSQDFAGELFF. The CDR3, as DNA: TGTGCCAGCAGCCAAGATTTCGCCGGGGAGCTGTTTTTT.

The chain joins TRBV30 to TRBJ1-1; tentative D call: TRBD1 (6 bases). Trimming took off 6 bases at V and 9 bases at J, with 20 bases between the two ends. The CDR3 totals 13 residues. CDR1 GTSNPN and CDR2 SVGIG come from the germline V gene (reference sequence). CDR3 residues: CACFTGSQPKAFF. CDR3 coding DNA: TGTGCCTGCTTCACAGGGAGCCAGCCAAAAGCTTTCTTT.

There are many counts of this clone. This chain links TRBV11-2 with TRBJ2-5; D remains unclear. Trimming pared 2 bases from V and 9 bases from J, leaving 7 bases between. The CDR3 has 11 amino acids. Germline assignment: CDR1 SGHAT and CDR2 FQNNGV. CDR3 in amino acids: CASSLNLAQYF. CDR3 DNA: TGTGCCAGCAGCTTAAACCTAGCCCAGTACTTC.

This clone has only one observation. The rearrangement joins TRBV2 to TRBJ1-6; 7 bases match TRBD1. CDR3 length: 19 residues. The V gene end was trimmed by 5 bases and the J gene end by 0 bases; junction bases not matched to a gene: 13. Looked up from germline, CDR1 is SNHLY and CDR2 is FYNNEI. The CDR3 protein is CASSTDRENPNSYNSPLHF. In DNA form, the CDR3 reads TGTGCCAGCAGTACCGACAGGGAAAACCCAAACTCCTATAATTCACCCCTCCACTTT. Combining the CDR3 with reference TRBV2 and TRBJ1-6 gives the whole variable domain EPEVTQTPSHQVTQMGQEVILRCVPISNHLYFYWYRQILGQKVEFLVSFYNNEISEKSEIFDDQFSVERPDGSNFTLKIRSTKLEDSAMYFCASSTDRENPNSYNSPLHFGNGTRLTVT.

This rearrangement joins TRBV4-1 to TRBJ1-5; no definite D call. The germline gives CDR1 MGHRA, CDR2 YSYEKL. CDR3 length: 15 amino acids. Trimming took 4 bases from V and 8 from J, leaving 18 bases between them. CDR3 DNA sequence: TGCGCCAGCAGCCGGAAAGAAGCGAAATGGGAGCCCCAGCATTTT. Residues: CASSRKEAKWEPQHF.

The J gene is TRBJ2-7, the V gene TRBV5-5; TRBD1 might be the D (5 bases). This CDR3 is 11 amino acids long. Germline V gene lookup returns CDR1 SGHKS and CDR2 YYEKEE (reference sequence). Trimming cost V 7 bases and J 5 bases, with 10 bases left between them. The CDR3 DNA reads as TGTGCCAGCCATCGACAGAACGAGCAGTACTTC. It is translated as CASHRQNEQYF.

A few counts support this clone. The gene calls are TRBV12-5 and TRBJ2-1; TRBD1 matches 7 bases. Looked up from germline, CDR1 is LGHNT and CDR2 is FRNRAP. The CDR3 contains 13 residues. V lost 5 bases to trimming and J lost 5 bases; unmatched junction nucleotides: 3. CDR3: CASGTGVDNEQFF. CDR3 nucleotide sequence: TGTGCTAGTGGTACAGGGGTTGACAATGAGCAGTTCTTC.

The CDR3 spells CASRDSTYEQYF. CDR3 DNA: TGTGCCAGCAGGGACAGTACCTACGAGCAGTACTTC. The J gene is TRBJ2-7, the V gene TRBV12-3 or TRBV12-4; TRBD1 is a possible D gene (6 bases). The CDR3 has 12 residues. V lost 6 bases and J 2 bases, leaving 8 bases between the germline ends.

J is TRBJ2-5 and V is TRBV6-5; a possible D gene is TRBD2 (7 bases). Trimming shortened V by 3 bases and J by 4 bases, and 12 bases separated the two germline ends. The CDR3 covers 14 residues. Germline CDR1 reads MNHEY; CDR2 reads SVGAGI. The CDR3 DNA sequence: TGTGCCAGCAGTTATGGGGGGGCAGGAGAGACCCAGTACTTC. This encodes CASSYGGAGETQYF.

The V call is TRBV18, the J call TRBJ1-1; D might be TRBD1 (6 bases). Germline CDR1 and CDR2: KGHSH and LQKENI. The CDR3 extends over 14 amino acids. Trimming took 6 bases from V and 1 from J, leaving 12 bases between them. CDR3 DNA: TGTGCCAGCTCCCGACAGGAGAGGAACACTGAAGCTTTCTTT. Translation: CASSRQERNTEAFF.

This clone came up once. This chain links TRBV27 with TRBJ2-7; D perhaps matches TRBD2 (6 bases). The CDR3 has 15 amino acids. V lost 3 bases and J lost 0, with 12 bases in between. Germline CDR1 is MNHEY and CDR2 is SMNVEV (reference sequence). The CDR3 is CASSFGAGISYEQYF. CDR3 nucleotide sequence: TGTGCCAGCAGTTTTGGGGCGGGAATCTCCTACGAGCAGTACTTC.

This clone was counted a single time. The V and J genes are TRBV5-1 and TRBJ1-1; TRBD1 is a possible D gene (5 bases). Deletions cut 7 bases from V and 4 bases from J, with 23 bases between. The germline CDR1 and CDR2 sequences are SGHRS and YFSETQ. The length of the CDR3 is 16 residues. CDR3 amino acids: CASHARIQGGGTEAFF. The CDR3 region has the DNA TGCGCCAGCCACGCACGGATCCAGGGTGGTGGCACTGAAGCTTTCTTT.

This rearrangement joins TRBV7-8 to TRBJ2-7, with a possible D match to TRBD1 (6 bases). This CDR3 is built from 14 residues. V was trimmed by 3 bases and J by 0 bases, leaving 9 bases between them. Germline-derived CDR1 and CDR2 are SGHVS and FQNEAQ. The CDR3 bases are TGTGCCAGCAGCTTTACGGACAGCTCCTACGAGCAGTACTTC. Protein: CASSFTDSSYEQYF.

This clone was seen just once. The chain uses TRBV5-1 and TRBJ1-1, with 7 bases matching TRBD1. This CDR3 comprises 15 residues. Germline loops: CDR1 SGHRS, CDR2 YFSETQ. V shed 4 bases and J 2 bases; nucleotides not matched to a gene: 8. The CDR3 DNA follows: TGCGCCAGCAGCGACGTGACAGGGTTTAACACTGAAGCTTTCTTT. It specifies CASSDVTGFNTEAFF. The full variable domain, with the rest looked up from reference TRBV5-1 and TRBJ1-1, is KAGVTQTPRYLIKTRGQQVTLSCSPISGHRSVSWYQQTPGQGLQFLFEYFSETQRNKGNFPGRFSGRQFSNSRSEMNVSTLELGDSALYLCASSDVTGFNTEAFFGQGTRLTVV.

The rearrangement joins TRBV5-6 to TRBJ1-2; D not resolved. Germline V lookup: CDR1 SGHDT, CDR2 YYEEEE. Deletions cut 3 bases from V and 5 bases from J, with 8 bases between. The CDR3 runs 12 residues. The CDR3 spells CASSSGSYGYTF. The CDR3 region has the DNA TGTGCCAGCAGCTCGGGGAGTTATGGCTACACCTTC. The full variable domain, its missing parts supplied by reference TRBV5-6 and TRBJ1-2, is DAGVTQSPTHLIKTRGQQVTLRCSPKSGHDTVSWYQQALGQGPQFIFQYYEEEERQRGNFPDRFSGHQFPNYSSELNVNALLLGDSALYLCASSSGSYGYTFGSGTRLTVV.

V usage is TRBV15 and J usage is TRBJ2-5, with 8 nucleotides matching TRBD1. V trimming: 2 bases; J trimming: 5 bases; junction bases outside the gene matches: 10. The CDR3 length is 16 residues. Germline CDR1 is LNHNV and CDR2 is YYDKDF (reference sequence). The CDR3 loop reads CATSRHQTGVRETQYF. The CDR3 DNA is TGTGCCACCAGCAGACACCAGACAGGGGTCCGGGAGACCCAGTACTTC.

The table lists this clone with a count of one. V is TRBV27 and J is TRBJ2-3; D might be TRBD2 (5 bases). Germline V gene lookup returns CDR1 MNHEY and CDR2 SMNVEV (reference sequence). CDR3 length equals 13 residues. Between the trimmed V and J ends, which lost 5 bases and 4 bases, there was a span of 10 bases. The DNA of the CDR3 is TGTGCCAGCAGTCGTCATAGCGCAGATACGCAGTATTTT. As protein: CASSRHSADTQYF.

The chain links TRBV5-1 to TRBJ1-1; the match to TRBD1 covers 7 bases. J was trimmed by 3 bases and V by 6 bases; bases with no gene match: 8. Germline V gene sequence: CDR1 SGHRS, CDR2 YFSETQ. The CDR3 loop spans 14 amino acids. CDR3 DNA sequence: TGCGCCAGCACCTGGTGGCAGGGGGACACTGAAGCTTTCTTT. Its protein is CASTWWQGDTEAFF.